This TCR beta chain originates from a study of metastatic and nonmetastatic thyroid tumors. Turning to the study itself: Peripheral blood and tumor or nodule samples from malignant and benign thyroid patients were compared.

In germline, CDR1 is SGHTA, CDR2 FQGTGA. The CDR3 has 20 amino acids. V shed 7 bases, J shed 2 bases, and the junction held 18 bases outside the gene matches. On this clone itself: What it binds is unknown.

Findings and limits, study-wide: In blood and tumor, TCR beta diversity was reportedly significantly higher in malignant thyroid tumors than in benign nodules.

Among the patients, none had received any treatment before thyroid surgery. In the original workflow: Researchers built a distant-metastasis classifier for papillary thyroid cancer that drew on CDR3 differences across clinicopathological groups. With MiXCR, TCRdb called clones anew from the PCR reads. TCRdb's processing, not the authors' own work, is the source of the V and J calls. The sample yields around 30,000 clones, approximately 13% seen once. The rearrangement links TRBV7-3 to TRBJ2-6; 9 bases agree with TRBD1. The sample taken for sequencing was blood. This TCR was sampled from a female donor with papillary thyroid cancer or a benign thyroid nodule (not recorded which). Some clones in this sample may be carry-over from other donors' samples. The CDR3 bases are TGTGCCAGCACCACGATGACAGGGGGAATAGCGGGCACTGGGGCCAACGTCCTGACTTTC. It translates to CASTTMTGGIAGTGANVLTF.